This T cell receptor (beta chain) is drawn from a study of blood T cell repertoires in COVID-19. Cohort 3 donors were reported recovered after two negative PCRs, clearance, or symptom resolution. Sequencing used immunoSEQ multiplex PCR; TCRdb keeps in-frame clones, though not all of them. Of approximately 200,000 clones in the sample, around 80% were seen once. The germline gives CDR1 MNHEY, CDR2 SVGAGI. With V trimmed by 7 bases and J by 5 bases, 8 bases remained unmatched. The CDR3 has 14 residues. The clonotype was recovered from a man aged 60-69 years who had recovered from COVID-19. The material sequenced was PBMCs or T cells enriched from blood (not recorded which). The chain has TRBV6-5 and TRBJ2-7; 10 bases line up with TRBD1. The CDR3 is CASTNPGQGHEQYF. In DNA form, the CDR3 reads TGTGCCAGCACCAACCCGGGACAGGGGCACGAGCAGTACTTC.